These 21 T cell receptor beta chains were sequenced from one sample in a study of blood T cell repertoires in COVID-19. Repertoires were generated with immunoSEQ multiplex PCR, while TCRdb's copy carries only in-frame clones and drops some. Among roughly 120,000 clones listed, about 90% were seen once. What was sequenced was peripheral blood. These receptors all stem from a man in his 70s who had recovered from COVID-19.

This clone was picked up a small number of times. J is TRBJ2-2 and V is TRBV5-1; 9 bases agree with TRBD2. V shed 2 bases, J shed 3 bases, and the junction held 2 bases outside the gene matches. Germline values: CDR1 SGHRS, CDR2 YFSETQ. CDR3 length equals 15 residues. CDR3 DNA: TGCGCCAGCAGCTTTAGCGGGGGAGACACCGGGGAGCTGTTTTTT. It yields the protein CASSFSGGDTGELFF.

This sequence joins TRBV7-8 and TRBJ1-2; possibly TRBD1 for D (6 bases). The germline V gene encodes CDR1 SGHVS and CDR2 FQNEAQ. V was trimmed by 1 base and J by 8 bases, leaving 17 bases between them. The CDR3 totals 15 residues. The CDR3 protein is CASSLVTRGLSGYTF. Here the CDR3 DNA reads TGTGCCAGCAGCTTAGTCACGCGGGGGCTCTCGGGCTACACCTTC. Variable domain in full (rest from reference TRBV7-8 and TRBJ1-2): GAGVSQSPRYKVAKRGQDVALRCDPISGHVSLFWYQQALGQGPEFLTYFQNEAQLDKSGLPSDRFFAERPEGSVSTLKIQRTQQEDSAVYLCASSLVTRGLSGYTFGSGTRLTVV.

This clone was found once. The genes are TRBV6-6 and TRBJ2-5; 11 nucleotides agree with TRBD2. Germline V lookup: CDR1 MNHNY, CDR2 SVGAGI (reference sequence). The CDR3 runs to 15 residues. J lost 5 bases, V lost 6 bases, and 8 bases had no gene match. CDR3 bases: TGTGCCAGCAGACTAGCGGGAGCAACCTTGGAGACCCAGTACTTC. Protein product: CASRLAGATLETQYF.

The V gene is TRBV6-6, the J gene TRBJ2-3; D ambiguous. V lost 2 bases, J lost 0 bases, and 12 bases lay in between. The length of the CDR3 is 16 residues. Germline V gene lookup returns CDR1 MNHNY and CDR2 SVGAGI (reference sequence). The CDR3 reads CASSYDPRSSTDTQYF. As DNA, the CDR3 is TGTGCCAGCAGTTACGACCCGCGGAGTAGCACAGATACGCAGTATTTT.

This chain joins TRBV7-2 and TRBJ1-2; 12 nucleotides align to TRBD1. Germline trimming cut 5 bases from V and 3 bases from J; bases unmatched to any gene: 7. CDR3 length equals 16 residues. CDR1 and CDR2 from the germline V gene are SGHTA and FQGNSA. For the CDR3, the DNA is TGTGCCAGCAGCCTAATCGGGACAGGGGGCTACTATGGCTACACCTTC. The encoded protein is CASSLIGTGGYYGYTF.

This chain joins TRBV6-2 or TRBV6-3 and TRBJ1-5; D is uncertain. Trimming removed 0 bases from V and 2 bases from J, with 8 bases in between. This CDR3 has 15 residues. CDR1 MNHEY and CDR2 SVGEGT come from the germline V gene. This CDR3 is CASSYSKQGNQPQHF. DNA for the CDR3: TGTGCCAGCAGTTACTCGAAGCAGGGCAATCAGCCCCAGCATTTT.

This chain joins TRBV15 and TRBJ1-4; TRBD1 matches at 8 bases. This CDR3 is 15 amino acids long. The V and J ends lost 3 bases and 8 bases, in that order; junction bases with no gene match: 8. Germline CDR1 reads LNHNV; CDR2 reads YYDKDF (reference sequence). The DNA of the CDR3 is TGTGCCACCAGCAGGCGACAGGGGCGGGAGGAAAAACTGTTTTTT. It yields the protein CATSRRQGREEKLFF. Using reference TRBV15 and TRBJ1-4 for the parts outside the CDR3, the full variable domain is DAMVIQNPRYQVTQFGKPVTLSCSQTLNHNVMYWYQQKSSQAPKLLFHYYDKDFNNEADTPDNFQSRRPNTSFCFLDIRSPGLGDTAMYLCATSRRQGREEKLFFGSGTQLSVL.

The J gene is TRBJ1-3, the V gene TRBV2, with no clear D. Germline V gene data show CDR1 as SNHLY and CDR2 as FYNNEI. This CDR3 contains 15 residues. V was pared by 10 bases and J by 0 bases, with 16 bases between. DNA of the CDR3: TGTGCCACCGCGGCGGGCGTAAGCTCTGGAAACACCATATATTTT. It yields the protein CATAAGVSSGNTIYF.

V and J are TRBV18 and TRBJ2-2; 9 positions match TRBD1. CDR1 KGHSH and CDR2 LQKENI come from the germline V gene. The V gene end was trimmed by 3 bases and the J gene end by 3 bases; junction bases not matched to a gene: 2. CDR3 size: 15 residues. The CDR3 is CASSPRTGDTGELFF. DNA of the CDR3: TGTGCCAGCTCACCGCGGACAGGGGACACCGGGGAGCTGTTTTTT.

This clone appeared a few times. DNA for the CDR3: TGTGCCAGCAGCCCGGGACAGGGTCAGTCACCCCTCCACTTT. Its translation: CASSPGQGQSPLHF. The chain carries TRBV6-4 and TRBJ1-6; 9 bases fit TRBD1. CDR3 length: 14 residues. The J segment lost 10 bases and the V segment lost 6 bases, leaving 7 bases of the junction unmatched. From germline, CDR1 is MRHNA and CDR2 SNTAGT.

This clone showed up just once. The chain links TRBV27 to TRBJ2-7; 8 positions match TRBD1. This CDR3 spans 14 amino acids. Germline CDR1 reads MNHEY; CDR2 reads SMNVEV (reference sequence). The V and J ends lost 3 bases and 1 base, in that order; junction bases with no gene match: 2. The CDR3 DNA is TGTGCCAGCAGTTTCGGACAGGGATCCTACGAGCAGTACTTC. Its protein is CASSFGQGSYEQYF.

Comment on this clone: One junction end does not reproduce the germline sequence, and a read error may be involved. The rearrangement links TRBV6-5 to TRBJ1-6; maybe TRBD1 (6 bases). Germline V gives CDR1 MNHEY, CDR2 SVGAGI. This CDR3 spans 13 amino acids. The DNA for the CDR3 is TGTGCCAGCAGATTTCGTGGAGGGGGGGCTCTGGACTTT. Amino acid sequence: CASRFRGGGALDF.

The chain couples TRBV2 to TRBJ2-6; D is ambiguous. Germline V CDR1 and CDR2: SNHLY, FYNNEI. The CDR3 is made up of 14 amino acids. V lost 10 bases and J lost 0, with 10 bases in between. CDR3 DNA: TGTGCCACCACTCGGTTCTCTGGGGCCAACGTCCTGACTTTC. This sequence encodes CATTRFSGANVLTF.

CDR3 coding DNA: TGCGCCAGCAGTGAGTCGATCAGGGCTGTCCTGTGGTCAGATACGCAGTATTTT. It specifies CASSESIRAVLWSDTQYF. The chain joins TRBV10-2 to TRBJ2-3; D perhaps matches TRBD1 (5 bases). Deletions cut 0 bases from V and 4 bases from J, with 20 bases between. There are 18 residues in the CDR3. Germline loops: CDR1 WSHSY, CDR2 SAAADI.

The CDR3 region has the DNA TGTGCCAGCAGCGCAACCGGGACAGGGAGCTACAATGAGCAGTTCTTC. Translated, it gives CASSATGTGSYNEQFF. This rearrangement joins TRBV5-6 to TRBJ2-1; 9 bases are shared with TRBD1. V gave up 4 bases and J gave up 3 bases; unmatched junction bases: 8. The CDR3 sequence is 16 residues long. Germline CDR1 reads SGHDT; CDR2 reads YYEEEE.

The chain joins TRBV20-1 to TRBJ1-2; 8 nucleotides agree with TRBD1. The germline V gene encodes CDR1 DFQATT and CDR2 SNEGSKA (reference sequence). This CDR3 has 13 amino acids. The junction had 8 bases not matched to a gene; V was cut back by 3 bases and J by 8 bases. CDR3 in DNA: TGCAGTGCTAGTGGACAGGGTTTTGGCGGCTACACCTTC. This codes for CSASGQGFGGYTF.

In DNA, the CDR3 is TGTGCCAGCAGTCGACGACAGGGTGGGAATGAGCAGTTCTTC. Amino acids: CASSRRQGGNEQFF. This chain uses TRBV6-5 with TRBJ2-1, with 7 positions matching TRBD1. The germline V gene has CDR1 MNHEY and CDR2 SVGAGI. V was clipped by 5 bases and J by 7 bases; unmatched bases: 8. The CDR3 totals 14 residues.

This clone was detected once. V and J are TRBV18 and TRBJ1-1; D call uncertain. CDR3 length equals 15 residues. V lost 2 bases to trimming and J lost 0 bases, with 10 bases between them. Germline V CDR1 and CDR2: KGHSH, LQKENI. The CDR3 DNA sequence: TGTGCCAGCTCACCAGGCCTGTCCATGAACACTGAAGCTTTCTTT. Its protein is CASSPGLSMNTEAFF.

V is TRBV7-9 and J is TRBJ2-5, with 9 bases that match TRBD1. Germline CDR1 is SEHNR and CDR2 is FQNEAQ (reference sequence). Trimming removed 6 bases from V and 7 bases from J; junction bases left unmatched: 6. This CDR3 has 13 residues. CDR3 sequence: CASSFTGGRTQYF. Here the CDR3 DNA reads TGTGCCAGCAGTTTCACAGGGGGCAGGACCCAGTACTTC. Supplemented by reference TRBV7-9 and TRBJ2-5, the full variable domain reads DTGVSQNPRHKITKRGQNVTFRCDPISEHNRLYWYRQTLGQGPEFLTYFQNEAQLEKSRLLSDRFSAERPKGSFSTLEIQRTEQGDSAMYLCASSFTGGRTQYFGPGTRLLVL.

The J gene is TRBJ1-2, the V gene TRBV10-1; D unclear. The CDR3 is 13 amino acids. Germline loops: CDR1 WNHNN, CDR2 SYGVQD (reference sequence). V shed 2 bases and J shed 4 bases, with 8 bases lying between them. The DNA for the CDR3 is TGCGCCAGCAGTGAGGGTCAGTCCTATGGCTACACCTTC. Protein: CASSEGQSYGYTF.

This clone showed up many times. The chain combines TRBV5-5 with TRBJ1-6; 8 bases map to TRBD1. Germline V CDR1 and CDR2: SGHKS, YYEKEE (reference sequence). CDR3 length: 14 residues. Losses at the gene ends were 4 bases for V and 9 bases for J; bases not matched to a gene: 6. The CDR3 loop is CASSPDRAISPLHF. The CDR3 DNA sequence: TGTGCCAGCAGCCCGGACAGGGCCATTTCACCCCTCCACTTT.